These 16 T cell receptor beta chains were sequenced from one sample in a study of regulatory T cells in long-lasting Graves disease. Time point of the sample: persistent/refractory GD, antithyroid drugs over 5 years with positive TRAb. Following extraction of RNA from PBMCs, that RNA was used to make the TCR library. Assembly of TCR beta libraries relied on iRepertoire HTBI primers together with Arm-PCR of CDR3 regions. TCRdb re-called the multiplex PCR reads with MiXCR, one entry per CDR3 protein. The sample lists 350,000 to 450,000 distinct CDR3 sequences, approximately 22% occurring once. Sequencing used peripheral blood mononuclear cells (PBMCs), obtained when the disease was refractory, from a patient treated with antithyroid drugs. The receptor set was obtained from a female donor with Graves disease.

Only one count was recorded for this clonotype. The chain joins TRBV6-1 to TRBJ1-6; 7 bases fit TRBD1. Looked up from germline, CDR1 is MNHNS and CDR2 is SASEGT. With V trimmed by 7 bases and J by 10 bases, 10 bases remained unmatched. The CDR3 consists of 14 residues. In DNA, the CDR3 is TGTGCCAGCACCCGGGACAGCGGGCGCTCACCCCTCCACTTT. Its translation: CASTRDSGRSPLHF.

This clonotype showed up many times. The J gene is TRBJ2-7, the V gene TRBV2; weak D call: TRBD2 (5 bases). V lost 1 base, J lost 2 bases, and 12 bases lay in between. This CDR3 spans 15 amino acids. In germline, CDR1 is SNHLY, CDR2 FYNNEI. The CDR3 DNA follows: TGTGCCAGCAGTGAAGTTTCAAGCGGACCCTACGAGCAGTACTTC. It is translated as CASSEVSSGPYEQYF.

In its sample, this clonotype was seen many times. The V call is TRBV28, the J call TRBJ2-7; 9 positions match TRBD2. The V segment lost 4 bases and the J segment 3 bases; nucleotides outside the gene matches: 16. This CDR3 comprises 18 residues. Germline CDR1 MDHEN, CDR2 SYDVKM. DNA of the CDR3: TGTGCCAGCAGTTCGTACAGGGGTGCGCGGGAGGGTGGCTACGAGCAGTACTTC. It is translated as CASSSYRGAREGGYEQYF.

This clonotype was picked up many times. CDR3 loop: CASSPGAAYEQYF. DNA of the CDR3: TGTGCCAGCAGTCCCGGGGCCGCCTACGAGCAGTACTTC. This chain joins TRBV27 and TRBJ2-7; either TRBD1 or TRBD2 may fit D (5 bases each). V lost 5 bases and J lost 2, with 10 bases in between. CDR1 MNHEY and CDR2 SMNVEV come from the germline V gene (reference sequence). The CDR3 length is 13 residues.

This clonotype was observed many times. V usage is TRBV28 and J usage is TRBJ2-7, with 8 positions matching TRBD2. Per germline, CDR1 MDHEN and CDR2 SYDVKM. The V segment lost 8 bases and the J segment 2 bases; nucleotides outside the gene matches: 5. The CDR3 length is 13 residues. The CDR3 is CASLSGGAYEQYF. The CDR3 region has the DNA TGTGCCAGCCTTTCCGGGGGGGCCTACGAGCAGTACTTC.

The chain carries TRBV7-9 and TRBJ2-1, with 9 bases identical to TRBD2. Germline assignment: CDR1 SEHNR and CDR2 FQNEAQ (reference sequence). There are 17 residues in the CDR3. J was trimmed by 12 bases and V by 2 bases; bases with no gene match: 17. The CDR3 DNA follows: TGTGCCAGCAGCTTAAATGAGGGGCTAGCGGGGACTCGGGGGCAGTTCTTC. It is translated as CASSLNEGLAGTRGQFF.

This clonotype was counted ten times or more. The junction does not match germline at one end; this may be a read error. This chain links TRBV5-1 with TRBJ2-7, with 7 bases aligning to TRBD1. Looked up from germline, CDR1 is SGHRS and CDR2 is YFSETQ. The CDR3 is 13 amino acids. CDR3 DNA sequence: TGTGCCAGCAGCTGGGACAGCTCCTACGAGCAGTACTTC. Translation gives CASSWDSSYEQYF.

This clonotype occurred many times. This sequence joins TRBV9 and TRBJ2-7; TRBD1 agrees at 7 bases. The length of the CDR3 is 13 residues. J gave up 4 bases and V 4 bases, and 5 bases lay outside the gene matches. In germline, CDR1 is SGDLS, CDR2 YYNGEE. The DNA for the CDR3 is TGTGCCAGCAGCCTCGGGACAGAATACGAGCAGTACTTC. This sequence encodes CASSLGTEYEQYF.

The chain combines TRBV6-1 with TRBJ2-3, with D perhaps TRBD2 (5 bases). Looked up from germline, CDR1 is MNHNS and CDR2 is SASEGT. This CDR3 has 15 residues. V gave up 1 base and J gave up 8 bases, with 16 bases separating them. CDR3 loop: CASSEDPSSAATQYF. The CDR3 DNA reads TGTGCCAGCAGTGAAGACCCCAGTAGCGCCGCTACGCAGTATTTT.

The CDR3 is CASSPDRTYGYTF. The CDR3 bases are TGTGCCAGCAGTCCGGACAGGACCTATGGCTACACCTTC. The rearrangement joins TRBV12-3 or TRBV12-4 to TRBJ1-2; TRBD1 aligns across 7 bases. The trim removed 5 bases at V and 4 bases at J, leaving 4 bases unmatched. This CDR3 region has 13 residues.

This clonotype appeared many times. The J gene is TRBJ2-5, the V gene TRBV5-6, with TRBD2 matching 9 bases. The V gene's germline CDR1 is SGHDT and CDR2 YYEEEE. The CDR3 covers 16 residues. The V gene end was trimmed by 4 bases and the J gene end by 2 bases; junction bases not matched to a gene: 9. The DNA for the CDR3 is TGTGCCAGCAGCGTCGGAACTAGCGGGTATCAAGAGACCCAGTACTTC. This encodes CASSVGTSGYQETQYF.

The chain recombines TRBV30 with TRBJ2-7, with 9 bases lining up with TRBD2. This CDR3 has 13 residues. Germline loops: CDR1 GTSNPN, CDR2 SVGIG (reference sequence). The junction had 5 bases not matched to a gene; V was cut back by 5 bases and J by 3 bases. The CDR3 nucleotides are TGTGCCTGGGCTCCTAGCGGGATCTACGAGCAGTACTTC. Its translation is CAWAPSGIYEQYF.

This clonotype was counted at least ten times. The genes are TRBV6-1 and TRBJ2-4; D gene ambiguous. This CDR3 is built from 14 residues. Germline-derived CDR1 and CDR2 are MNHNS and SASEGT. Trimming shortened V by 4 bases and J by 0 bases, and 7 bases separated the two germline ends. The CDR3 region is CASSVGLAKNIQYF. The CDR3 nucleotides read TGTGCCAGCAGTGTCGGGCTAGCCAAAAACATTCAGTACTTC.

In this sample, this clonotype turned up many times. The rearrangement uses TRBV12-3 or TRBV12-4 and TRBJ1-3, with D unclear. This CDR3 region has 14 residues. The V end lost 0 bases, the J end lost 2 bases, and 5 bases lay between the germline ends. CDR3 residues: CASSLAGTGNTIYF. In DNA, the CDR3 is TGTGCCAGCAGTTTAGCGGGGACTGGAAACACCATATATTTT.

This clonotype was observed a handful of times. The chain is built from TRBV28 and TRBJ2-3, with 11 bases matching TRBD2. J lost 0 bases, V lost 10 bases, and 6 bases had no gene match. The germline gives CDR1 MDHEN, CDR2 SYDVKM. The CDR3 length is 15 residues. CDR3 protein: CATLGTSGSTDTQYF. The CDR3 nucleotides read TGTGCCACCCTGGGGACTAGCGGTAGCACAGATACGCAGTATTTT.

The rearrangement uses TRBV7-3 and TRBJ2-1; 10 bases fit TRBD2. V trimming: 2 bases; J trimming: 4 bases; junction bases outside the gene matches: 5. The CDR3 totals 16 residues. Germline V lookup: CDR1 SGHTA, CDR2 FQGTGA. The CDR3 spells CASSLAGTSEYNEQFF. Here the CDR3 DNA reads TGTGCCAGCAGCTTAGCCGGGACTAGCGAATACAATGAGCAGTTCTTC. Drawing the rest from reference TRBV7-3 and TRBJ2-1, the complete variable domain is GAGVSQTPSNKVTEKGKYVELRCDPISGHTALYWYRQSLGQGPEFLIYFQGTGAADDSGLPNDRFFAVRPEGSVSTLKIQRTERGDSAVYLCASSLAGTSEYNEQFFGPGTRLTVL.